The entry below describes one T cell receptor (beta chain). This specimen belongs to a study of T cell repertoires in cytomegalovirus infection. MiXCR was run by TCRdb on the reads, yielding one entry per CDR3 protein. This sample has about 360,000 distinct CDR3 sequences, with around 18% found just once. V dropped 0 bases and J dropped 6; count of bases not matched to a gene: 9. Germline CDR1 reads LGHNA; CDR2 reads YNFKEQ. This CDR3 spans 18 amino acids. V usage is TRBV4-2 and J usage is TRBJ2-2, with 11 bases identical to TRBD1. Sequencing was carried out using PBMCs. The sequence came from a human donor in good health (CMV status not recorded). Some clones in this sample may be carry-over from other donors' samples. The CDR3 is CASSQDWTGGAGAGELFF. The CDR3, as DNA: TGTGCCAGCAGCCAAGATTGGACAGGGGGCGCGGGGGCCGGGGAGCTGTTTTTT.